One and the same sample provided the 16 T cell receptor beta chains below, sequenced in a study of CD8 T cells in ankylosing spondylitis. TCRdb called the 5' RACE reads again in MiXCR, with one record for every CDR3 protein. The sample has around 88,000 distinct CDR3 sequences, approximately 9% seen once. The sequenced material came from blood, either unsorted or a sorted T cell fraction (not recorded which). These receptors came from a male donor with ankylosing spondylitis or in good health (not recorded which).

This clonotype was recorded once. The germline gene is not matched at one end of the junction; a read error may be the cause. V and J are TRBV30 and TRBJ1-1; D not resolved. The germline V gene encodes CDR1 GTSNPN and CDR2 SVGIG (reference sequence). This CDR3 comprises 15 residues. This CDR3 is CAWSVLLRETTEVFF. The DNA for the CDR3 is TGTGCCTGGAGTGTACTTTTAAGGGAGACCACTGAAGTTTTCTTT.

This clonotype appeared many times. The chain is built from TRBV18 and TRBJ2-1; D is uncertain. The germline V gene has CDR1 KGHSH and CDR2 LQKENI. The CDR3 is 12 residues long. V dropped 1 base and J dropped 9 bases, with 7 bases sitting between them. In DNA, the CDR3 is TGTGCCAGCTCACCACATGGTTCTGAGCAGTTCTTC. This gives the protein CASSPHGSEQFF. The whole variable domain, remainder taken from reference TRBV18 and TRBJ2-1, is NAGVMQNPRHLVRRRGQEARLRCSPMKGHSHVYWYRQLPEEGLKFMVYLQKENIIDESGMPKERFSAEFPKEGPSILRIQQVVRGDSAAYFCASSPHGSEQFFGPGTRLTVL.

This clonotype was detected ten times or more. The rearrangement uses TRBV25-1 and TRBJ1-5; TRBD1 is a possible D gene (5 bases). With 11 bases removed from V and 4 bases from J, the gap between germline ends came to 18 bases. The CDR3 totals 14 residues. Per germline, CDR1 MGHDK and CDR2 SYGVNS. The DNA for the CDR3 is TGTGCCGGATACCGGGACGGATTAAATCAGCCCCAGCATTTT. Translating gives CAGYRDGLNQPQHF.

This clonotype was seen repeatedly, ten times or more. The chain links TRBV3-1 to TRBJ1-2; D is perhaps TRBD1 (5 bases). The CDR3 is 13 amino acids. V was shortened by 5 bases and J by 4 bases, with 11 bases between the two germline ends. Germline loops: CDR1 LGHDT, CDR2 YNNKEL (reference sequence). CDR3 nucleotide sequence: TGTGCCAGCAGCGGGGACGGACCCTATGGCTACACCTTC. It translates to CASSGDGPYGYTF.

In its sample, this clonotype was seen many times. The genes are TRBV12-3 or TRBV12-4 and TRBJ2-3; TRBD2 aligns across 9 bases. The CDR3 spans 17 residues. The trim removed 5 bases at V and 0 bases at J, leaving 9 bases unmatched. Here the CDR3 reads CASSLRLSGGSTDTQYF. CDR3 DNA: TGTGCCAGCAGTCTAAGACTTAGCGGGGGAAGCACAGATACGCAGTATTTT.

This clonotype appeared a few times. DNA of the CDR3: TGCGCCAGCAGCAATGTTCGTACAGGGCCCTACAATGAGCAGTTCTTC. It translates to CASSNVRTGPYNEQFF. The chain is built from TRBV5-1 and TRBJ2-1; TRBD1 is a possible D gene (6 bases). Germline assignment: CDR1 SGHRS and CDR2 YFSETQ. Trimming removed 4 bases at V and 2 bases at J, with 16 bases between. The CDR3 contains 16 residues.

This clonotype came up many times. This chain uses TRBV5-1 with TRBJ2-7, with D possibly matching TRBD1 (5 bases). V lost 0 bases and J 0 bases, leaving 10 bases between the germline ends. There are 15 residues in the CDR3. CDR1 is SGHRS, CDR2 YFSETQ, per germline. CDR3 nucleotides: TGCGCCAGCAGCTTGGGCCAGGGTATCTCCTACGAGCAGTACTTC. Its translation is CASSLGQGISYEQYF.

Comments on this clonotype: A much larger clone is a single base away; this may be a read error. This chain links TRBV30 with TRBJ2-7, with a weak D call TRBD1 (5 bases). The CDR3 runs 13 residues. V lost 0 bases and J lost 6, with 12 bases in between. Germline V CDR1 and CDR2: GTSNPN, SVGIG (reference sequence). CDR3 in DNA: TGTGCCTGGAGTGTAACCAGGGCAACCGAGCAGTACTTC. Its protein product is CAWSVTRATEQYF.

There are many counts of this clonotype. The chain is built from TRBV28 and TRBJ1-1; the D is unclear. This CDR3 has 14 residues. Germline lookup yields CDR1 MDHEN and CDR2 SYDVKM. V was shortened by 4 bases and J by 0 bases, with 9 bases between the two germline ends. For the CDR3, the DNA is TGTGCCAGCAGTTCCGTCCCTCTGAACACTGAAGCTTTCTTT. It codes for CASSSVPLNTEAFF. Filled out from reference TRBV28 and TRBJ1-1, the complete variable domain reads DVKVTQSSRYLVKRTGEKVFLECVQDMDHENMFWYRQDPGLGLRLIYFSYDVKMKEKGDIPEGYSVSREKKERFSLILESASTNQTSMYLCASSSVPLNTEAFFGQGTRLTVV.

This clonotype was observed a few times. This rearrangement joins TRBV2 to TRBJ2-2, with 9 positions matching TRBD2. The CDR3 is 16 residues long. Trimming cost V 2 bases and J 1 base; bases outside gene matches: 2. In germline, CDR1 is SNHLY, CDR2 FYNNEI. The CDR3 nucleotides are TGTGCCAGCAGTGAACGGCGGGGGGGGAACACCGGGGAGCTGTTTTTT. Translated: CASSERRGGNTGELFF.

As for this clonotype: A much bigger clone sits one base away, suggesting this may be a read error. The gene calls are TRBV27 and TRBJ1-4; no firm D call. This CDR3 is built from 15 residues. Germline V CDR1 and CDR2: MNHEY, SMNVEV (reference sequence). In DNA, the CDR3 is TGTGCCAACAGTTTTTCGTGGGCAACTAATGAAAAACTGTTTTTT. This translates into CANSFSWATNEKLFF.

As for this clonotype: With a much larger clone just one base away, this may be a read error. J is TRBJ1-2 and V is TRBV18; no clear D gene. From germline, CDR1 is KGHSH and CDR2 LQKENI. The CDR3 length is 14 residues. As DNA, the CDR3 is TGTGCCAGCTCACCATTGAAACAGAACTATGGCCACACCTTC. Its translation: CASSPLKQNYGHTF.

This clonotype was detected many times. This chain connects TRBV19 to TRBJ2-1; 9 nucleotides agree with TRBD1. With 7 bases clipped from V and 2 bases from J, the junction kept 3 bases outside the gene matches. Germline V gives CDR1 LNHDA, CDR2 SQIVND (reference sequence). CDR3 size: 14 residues. The CDR3 region is CASTRDRAYNEQFF. As DNA, the CDR3 is TGTGCCAGTACCCGGGACAGGGCCTACAATGAGCAGTTCTTC.

This clonotype was found many times. The chain links TRBV25-1 to TRBJ2-7; D is possibly TRBD1 (5 bases). V dropped 6 bases and J dropped 8 bases, with 11 bases sitting between them. In germline, CDR1 is MGHDK, CDR2 SYGVNS. The CDR3 runs 11 residues. CDR3 in DNA: TGTGCCAGCAGAGTAGACAGTCAGCAGTACTTC. Translated, it gives CASRVDSQQYF.

This clonotype occurred many times. This chain connects TRBV27 to TRBJ2-7, with D perhaps being TRBD1 or TRBD2 (5 bases each). The germline V and J ends were trimmed by 5 bases and 4 bases, with 15 bases remaining between them. Germline CDR1 reads MNHEY; CDR2 reads SMNVEV (reference sequence). The CDR3 totals 14 residues. The CDR3 region is CASSPGRSVYEQYF. CDR3 nucleotides: TGTGCCAGCAGTCCGGGACGTTCTGTATACGAGCAGTACTTC.

In its sample, this clonotype was seen many times. The rearrangement links TRBV18 to TRBJ2-1, with 9 bases aligning to TRBD2. Germline CDR1 is KGHSH and CDR2 is LQKENI. The CDR3 length is 16 residues. After removal of 2 bases from V and 3 bases from J, the junction contained 5 bases not matched to a gene. CDR3 protein: CASSPGTSWYYNEQFF. The CDR3 bases are TGTGCCAGCTCACCAGGGACTAGCTGGTACTACAATGAGCAGTTCTTC.